This T cell receptor (beta chain) was retrieved from a study of blood T cell repertoires in COVID-19. Study summary: T cells, B-cell-depleted T cells, or PBMCs provided the cDNA or gDNA that served as material.

From germline, CDR1 is SQVTM and CDR2 ANQGSEA. The CDR3 is 14 residues long. Trimming cost V 4 bases and J 3 bases; bases outside gene matches: 4. This table comes from immunoSEQ multiplex PCR, and its TCRdb copy is limited to in-frame clones, with some not included. This sample has approximately 200,000 clones, with about 80% found just once. The chain couples TRBV29-1 to TRBJ2-7, with 12 bases matching TRBD2. This receptor was obtained from a middle-aged woman with acute COVID-19. Sequenced: PBMCs or T cells enriched from blood (not recorded which). Here the CDR3 DNA reads TGCAGCGTTGTAACACTAGCGGGAGGCTACGAGCAGTACTTC. It encodes CSVVTLAGGYEQYF.